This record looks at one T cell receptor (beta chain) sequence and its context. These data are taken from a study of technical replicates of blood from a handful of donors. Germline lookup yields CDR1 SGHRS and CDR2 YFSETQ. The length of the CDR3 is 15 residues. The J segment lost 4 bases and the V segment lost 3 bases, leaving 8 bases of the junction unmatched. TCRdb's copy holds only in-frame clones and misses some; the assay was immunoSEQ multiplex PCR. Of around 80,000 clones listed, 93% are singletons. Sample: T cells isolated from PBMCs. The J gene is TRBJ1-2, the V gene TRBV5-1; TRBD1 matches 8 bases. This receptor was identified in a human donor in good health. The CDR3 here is CASSSWTGRGYGYTF. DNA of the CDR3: TGCGCCAGCAGCTCCTGGACAGGGCGGGGCTATGGCTACACCTTC. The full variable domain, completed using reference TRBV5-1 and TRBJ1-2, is KAGVTQTPRYLIKTRGQQVTLSCSPISGHRSVSWYQQTPGQGLQFLFEYFSETQRNKGNFPGRFSGRQFSNSRSEMNVSTLELGDSALYLCASSSWTGRGYGYTFGSGTRLTVV.